Listed below are T cell receptor beta chains from one sample, sequenced in a study of blood T cell repertoires in COVID-19. Assay used: immunoSEQ multiplex PCR; TCRdb lists only in-frame clones, some missing. The repertoire consists of a few hundred thousand clones, with 85% to 90% occurring once and the leading ten covering about 4.6%. Sequencing was carried out using PBMCs or T cells enriched from blood (not recorded which). The receptors derive from a man aged 25 to 40 who had recovered from COVID-19. Both conserved end residues are part of each CDR3. D genes are given only for firm matches. Size values are once, few and many counts, or a class for expanded clones, and some rows have none.

>.|.|TRBJ1-5|TRBV19
TGTGCCAGTAAGGACTCCCTGAGGGCGAATCAGCCCCAGCATTTT
CASKDSLRANQPQHF
>.|.|TRBJ1-5|TRBV15
TGTGCCACCAGCCCTTTTCTAAGCAATCAGCCCCAGCATTTT
CATSPFLSNQPQHF
>.|.|TRBJ1-6|TRBV27
TGTGCCAGCAGTTTAATGGGGACTGACAATTCACCCCTCCACTTT
CASSLMGTDNSPLHF
>once|TRBD1|TRBJ2-2|TRBV18
TGTGCCAGCTCACCAAGCCAGGGGGCGCGCACCGGGGAGCTGTTTTTT
CASSPSQGARTGELFF
>.|TRBD2|TRBJ2-7|TRBV2
TGTGCCAGCAGGAGGACTAGCGGGGTCTACGAGCAGTACTTC
CASRRTSGVYEQYF
>.|.|TRBJ2-1|TRBV6-2/TRBV6-3
TGTGCCAGCAGTTCAGGGCAAGCCTACAATGAGCAGTTCTTC
CASSSGQAYNEQFF
>once|.|TRBJ2-2|TRBV5-6
TGTGCCAGCAGCAACCTCGGGTCAACTGGCGGGGAGCTGTTTTTT
CASSNLGSTGGELFF
>.|.|TRBJ2-5|TRBV6-5
TGTGCCAGCAGACAGCGGGTGGGAGGCGGGGAGACCCAGTACTTC
CASRQRVGGGETQYF
>.|TRBD1|TRBJ1-1|TRBV19
TGTGCCAGTAGTATCGCTCCTAGGACAGGGGGTAACACTGAAGCTTTCTTT
CASSIAPRTGGNTEAFF
>once|.|TRBJ1-5|TRBV19
TGTGCCAGTAGTACCCGAGAGCCAAATCAGCCCCAGCATTTT
CASSTREPNQPQHF
>.|TRBD2|TRBJ2-7|TRBV3-1/TRBV3-2
TGTGCCAGCAGCCAAGGACGGCTGACTAGCGCCTCCTACGAGCAGTACTTC
CASSQGRLTSASYEQYF
>.|.|TRBJ2-2|TRBV9
TGTGCCAGCAGCGTAGTAAGCGCCGGGGAGCTGTTTTTT
CASSVVSAGELFF
>.|TRBD2|TRBJ2-7|TRBV29-1
TGCAGCGTAACTCTAGCGGGAGCCTACGAGCAGTACTTC
CSVTLAGAYEQYF
>.|TRBD1|TRBJ1-6|TRBV6-1
TGTGCCAGCAGTGAACGACAGGGCCGAAATTCACCCCTCCACTTT
CASSERQGRNSPLHF
>.|TRBD1|TRBJ1-4|TRBV2
TGTGCCAGCAGTGAGGGACAGAAAAAACTGTTTTTT
CASSEGQKKLFF
>.|.|TRBJ1-6|TRBV19
TGTGCCAGTAGTTTGGTAGTTAATTCACCCCTCCACTTT
CASSLVVNSPLHF
>.|.|TRBJ2-3|TRBV11-2
TGTGCCAGCAGCTTAGCTCAGGGCACAGATACGCAGTATTTT
CASSLAQGTDTQYF
>.|TRBD1|TRBJ2-2|TRBV5-8
TGTGCCAGCAGCCGGGGACAGGGCCTAGCTCCGAACACCGGGGAGCTGTTTTTT
CASSRGQGLAPNTGELFF
>.|.|TRBJ1-2|TRBV7-8
TGTGCCAGCAGCTTGGGGCAGGGAAAGGGCTACACCTTC
CASSLGQGKGYTF
>.|.|TRBJ2-3|TRBV5-1
TGCGCCAGCAGCTCGGCAGGCAGCACAGATACGCAGTATTTT
CASSSAGSTDTQYF
>.|TRBD2|TRBJ2-1|TRBV6-4
TGTGCCAGCAGTGCTACTAGCGAACACAATGAGCAGTTCTTC
CASSATSEHNEQFF
>.|.|TRBJ2-3|TRBV15
TGTGCCACCAGCAGAGGTACAGGGCGATACACAGATACGCAGTATTTT
CATSRGTGRYTDTQYF